The 14 T cell receptor beta chains presented below share a single source sample, sequenced in a study of cytomegalovirus exposure and HLA in healthy donors. Clones were sequenced by immunoSEQ multiplex PCR, and TCRdb holds only the in-frame ones, with some missing. There are over 150,000 clones in the sample; about 90% occur only once, and 3% lies in the top ten. The sequenced material came from PBMCs. The receptor source for this set is a woman aged 18-29 years in good health and CMV-seropositive.

This chain joins TRBV30 and TRBJ2-3, with D possibly TRBD1 on 6 matching bases. CDR3 length equals 14 residues. Trimming pared 4 bases from V and 3 bases from J, leaving 14 bases between. Germline CDR1 is GTSNPN and CDR2 is SVGIG (reference sequence). The DNA of the CDR3 is TGTGCCTGGAAACAGGGAAGGAAGACAGATACGCAGTATTTT. It specifies CAWKQGRKTDTQYF.

This clone has a single count. The chain is built from TRBV6-1 and TRBJ2-5; tentative D call: TRBD1 (7 bases). Germline CDR1 reads MNHNS; CDR2 reads SASEGT. Between the trimmed V and J ends, which lost 8 bases and 5 bases, there was a span of 18 bases. CDR3 length: 14 amino acids. The CDR3 spells CASSRTPGGETQYF. CDR3 in DNA: TGTGCCAGCTCCCGAACCCCAGGGGGGGAGACCCAGTACTTC.

This chain links TRBV6-6 with TRBJ2-1, with a possible D match to TRBD2 (6 bases). This CDR3 is 13 amino acids long. Trimming pared 8 bases from V and 10 bases from J, leaving 18 bases between. Germline V gene data show CDR1 as MNHNY and CDR2 as SVGAGI (reference sequence). This chain's CDR3 is CASARDFSREQFF. DNA of the CDR3: TGTGCCAGCGCGCGGGACTTCTCACGCGAGCAGTTCTTC.

V and J are TRBV6-5 and TRBJ2-3; 9 nucleotides align to TRBD2. The CDR3 runs to 16 residues. Unmatched junction bases numbered 7, after V lost 2 bases and J lost 4 bases. Germline CDR1 reads MNHEY; CDR2 reads SVGAGI. The CDR3 protein is CASSYRRAGGPDTQYF. The CDR3 DNA is TGTGCCAGCAGTTACAGGAGGGCGGGAGGGCCAGATACGCAGTATTTT.

V is TRBV4-2 and J is TRBJ2-1, with 10 bases that match TRBD2. The V gene end was trimmed by 0 bases and the J gene end by 8 bases; junction bases not matched to a gene: 4. Germline loops: CDR1 LGHNA, CDR2 YNFKEQ. The CDR3 spans 15 residues. The CDR3 sequence is CASSQEVLAGDEQFF. In DNA form, the CDR3 reads TGTGCCAGCAGCCAAGAGGTTCTAGCGGGGGATGAGCAGTTCTTC.

This clone showed up just once. The rearrangement links TRBV2 to TRBJ2-1, with D perhaps matching TRBD2 (5 bases). The germline V gene encodes CDR1 SNHLY and CDR2 FYNNEI. This CDR3 is built from 16 residues. V shed 0 bases and J shed 4 bases, with 13 bases lying between them. This CDR3 reads CASSEALGEVYNEQFF. CDR3 bases: TGTGCCAGCAGTGAAGCCCTGGGAGAGGTTTACAATGAGCAGTTCTTC.

The chain couples TRBV27 to TRBJ1-1, with TRBD1 matching 7 bases. V dropped 3 bases and J dropped 3; count of bases not matched to a gene: 4. The CDR3 runs to 14 residues. Per germline, CDR1 MNHEY and CDR2 SMNVEV (reference sequence). Here the CDR3 DNA reads TGTGCCAGCAGTTTGTGGCAGGGGGACACTGAAGCTTTCTTT. It translates to CASSLWQGDTEAFF.

The rearrangement links TRBV5-1 to TRBJ2-3; 14 bases are a match to TRBD2. The V and J ends lost 4 bases and 2 bases, in that order; junction bases with no gene match: 9. The CDR3 runs 18 residues. Germline CDR1 reads SGHRS; CDR2 reads YFSETQ. Here the CDR3 DNA reads TGCGCCAGCAGCGCGACACCGGGACTAGCGGGAGACACAGATACGCAGTATTTT. This gives the protein CASSATPGLAGDTDTQYF.

The chain has TRBV6-1 and TRBJ2-3; TRBD2 aligns across 8 bases. CDR3 length: 16 residues. Germline CDR1 MNHNS, CDR2 SASEGT. The J segment lost 5 bases and the V segment lost 2 bases, leaving 9 bases of the junction unmatched. Here the CDR3 reads CASSETSGRRLDTQYF. In DNA form, the CDR3 reads TGTGCCAGCAGTGAAACCAGCGGGAGAAGGTTAGATACGCAGTATTTT.

The gene calls are TRBV6-5 and TRBJ1-3; no firm D call. The CDR3 runs to 16 residues. V lost 4 bases and J lost 0, with 13 bases in between. Germline V gene data show CDR1 as MNHEY and CDR2 as SVGAGI. The CDR3 protein is CASSSGLPASGNTIYF. The CDR3 coding sequence is TGTGCCAGCAGTTCGGGTCTTCCCGCCTCTGGAAACACCATATATTTT.

The V call is TRBV25-1, the J call TRBJ1-2; D remains unclear. The CDR3 totals 13 residues. V shed 1 base and J shed 7 bases, with 10 bases lying between them. Germline-derived CDR1 and CDR2 are MGHDK and SYGVNS. The CDR3 here is CASSESGSGGYTF. DNA for the CDR3: TGTGCCAGCAGTGAATCGGGCAGCGGTGGCTACACCTTC.

The chain has TRBV5-1 and TRBJ2-2, with 9 bases lining up with TRBD2. Germline assignment: CDR1 SGHRS and CDR2 YFSETQ. This CDR3 contains 16 residues. The junction had 5 bases not matched to a gene; V was cut back by 4 bases and J by 1 base. The CDR3 spells CASSITSGRNTGELFF. The CDR3 DNA sequence: TGCGCCAGCAGCATTACTAGCGGGCGGAACACCGGGGAGCTGTTTTTT.

The chain recombines TRBV30 with TRBJ2-5; no clear D gene. CDR3 size: 11 residues. CDR1 is GTSNPN, CDR2 SVGIG, per germline (reference sequence). V lost 4 bases to trimming and J lost 5 bases, with 8 bases between them. The CDR3 DNA reads as TGTGCCTGGACCTCCGGGGAGACCCAGTACTTC. Translating gives CAWTSGETQYF.

Comment on this clone: The same CDR3 is also encoded by other DNA sequences in this sample. This rearrangement joins TRBV9 to TRBJ2-1, with 8 bases lining up with TRBD2. The CDR3 sequence is 15 residues long. The V gene's germline CDR1 is SGDLS and CDR2 YYNGEE. V dropped 0 bases and J dropped 3; count of bases not matched to a gene: 2. CDR3 bases: TGTGCCAGCAGCGTAGGACTAGCGAGCTACAATGAGCAGTTCTTC. Its translation is CASSVGLASYNEQFF.